These T cell receptor beta chains were read from a single sample in a study of spatial heterogeneity in lung cancer. TCRdb re-called the 5' RACE reads with MiXCR, one entry per CDR3 protein. Of around 75,000 distinct CDR3 sequences in the sample, about an eighth were seen once. This material consisted of PBMCs, taken at surgery. All receptors come from a male donor with early-stage non-small cell lung cancer. Both conserved end residues are part of each CDR3. The D gene is left open where the match is weak. A row's size may be missing; if present it is once, few, many or a size class.

clone_size d_call j_call v_call cdr3_aa cdr3_nt
NA NA TRBJ1-2 TRBV2 CASRSESISYGYTF TGTGCCAGCAGGTCAGAATCCATATCCTATGGCTACACCTTC
few TRBD1 TRBJ2-2 TRBV5-1 CASSLEGGQLTGELFF TGCGCCAGCAGCTTGGAAGGGGGACAGCTAACCGGGGAGCTGTTTTTT
many TRBD2 TRBJ2-3 TRBV29-1 CSVSGRAGVTDTQYF TGCAGCGTCAGCGGGAGGGCCGGGGTAACAGATACGCAGTATTTT
few NA TRBJ2-7 TRBV12-3/TRBV12-4 CASSLSFEFQGGSYEQYF TGTGCCAGCAGTTTGTCTTTTGAGTTTCAGGGGGGGTCCTACGAGCAGTACTTC
few TRBD1 TRBJ1-1 TRBV20-1 CSAPDRVAKTEAFF TGCAGTGCTCCAGACAGGGTCGCGAAAACTGAAGCTTTCTTT
NA NA TRBJ1-5 TRBV3-1 CASSPNRGGASQPQHF TGTGCCAGCAGTCCGAACCGTGGGGGCGCCTCCCAGCCCCAGCATTTT
few TRBD1 TRBJ2-1 TRBV5-1 CASSLDPGTGGLNEQFF TGCGCCAGCAGCTTGGACCCCGGGACAGGGGGGCTCAATGAGCAGTTCTTC
NA NA TRBJ1-4 TRBV15 CATSRTGTREEKLFF TGTGCCACCAGCAGAACCGGGACACGAGAAGAAAAACTGTTTTTT
many TRBD2 TRBJ2-1 TRBV9 CASSARLAGNNEQFF TGTGCCAGCAGCGCCAGACTAGCGGGAAACAATGAGCAGTTCTTC
NA TRBD2 TRBJ2-1 TRBV27 CASSPPLAGGRNSYNEQFF TGTGCCAGCAGTCCCCCACTAGCGGGAGGGAGAAATAGCTACAATGAGCAGTTCTTC
NA NA TRBJ1-1 TRBV18 CASGGTRIGNTEAFF TGTGCCAGCGGAGGGACTAGGATCGGGAACACTGAAGCTTTCTTT
NA TRBD1 TRBJ1-5 TRBV3-1 CASSPTGVSNQPQHF TGTGCCAGCAGCCCGACAGGGGTTAGCAATCAGCCCCAGCATTTT
NA NA TRBJ1-1 TRBV4-1 CASSQVSGAINTEAFF TGCGCCAGCAGCCAAGTGTCGGGGGCCATTAACACTGAAGCTTTCTTT
many NA TRBJ2-2 TRBV5-1 CASSLQIREELFF TGCGCCAGCAGCTTACAGATTCGTGAGGAGCTGTTTTTT
NA TRBD1 TRBJ1-2 TRBV10-2 CASMRDAGGQGARGYTF TGCGCCAGTATGAGGGACGCCGGAGGACAGGGGGCGAGAGGCTACACCTTC
few TRBD2 TRBJ2-3 TRBV2 CASSAAGLGSDTQYF TGTGCCAGCAGTGCTGCGGGACTAGGCTCAGATACGCAGTATTTT
few NA TRBJ2-2 TRBV7-2 CASTSVGTGSTGELFF TGTGCCAGCACCTCGGTGGGGACCGGGAGCACCGGGGAGCTGTTTTTT
few TRBD2 TRBJ2-2 TRBV7-2 CASSPGLAYTGELFF TGTGCCAGCAGTCCGGGACTAGCCTACACCGGGGAGCTGTTTTTT
many NA TRBJ1-6 TRBV6-2/TRBV6-3 CASSDRLNNSPLHF TGTGCCAGCAGCGACCGACTCAACAATTCACCCCTCCACTTT
many TRBD1 TRBJ1-5 TRBV2 CASSRDREWDQPQHF TGTGCCAGCAGTCGGGACAGGGAATGGGATCAGCCCCAGCATTTT
many TRBD2 TRBJ2-1 TRBV27 CASSPLAGTYNEQFF TGTGCCAGCAGTCCCCTAGCGGGAACCTACAATGAGCAGTTCTTC
many TRBD1 TRBJ2-3 TRBV11-2 CASSIGQGSTDTQYF TGTGCCAGCAGCATTGGACAGGGTAGCACAGATACGCAGTATTTT
NA NA TRBJ2-5 TRBV20-1 CSALRETQYF TGCAGTGCCCTGCGGGAGACCCAGTACTTC
few TRBD1 TRBJ1-1 TRBV2 CASDPRTGNTEAFF TGTGCCAGCGACCCCAGGACAGGCAACACTGAAGCTTTCTTT
many TRBD1 TRBJ1-2 TRBV30 CAWSGMGQEIYGYTF TGTGCCTGGAGTGGCATGGGACAGGAGATCTATGGCTACACCTTC
many NA TRBJ2-1 TRBV5-1 CASIGGKGNEQFF TGCGCCAGCATCGGCGGGAAAGGGAATGAGCAGTTCTTC
many NA TRBJ1-4 TRBV5-1 CASSLTGLNEKLFF TGCGCCAGCAGCTTGACAGGCCTTAATGAAAAACTGTTTTTT
NA NA TRBJ1-2 TRBV9 CASSVGQHGYTF TGTGCCAGCAGCGTAGGTCAGCATGGCTACACCTTC
NA TRBD1 TRBJ2-5 TRBV5-1 CASSQGTGGLQETQYF TGCGCCAGCAGCCAGGGGACAGGGGGGCTCCAAGAGACCCAGTACTTC
few TRBD1 TRBJ1-1 TRBV6-2/TRBV6-3 CASSYEGADTEAFF TGTGCCAGCAGTTACGAGGGGGCTGACACTGAAGCTTTCTTT
many TRBD1 TRBJ2-2 TRBV6-1 CASTDDRGTNTGELFF TGTGCCAGCACTGATGACAGGGGCACGAACACCGGGGAGCTGTTTTTT
medium-sized TRBD2 TRBJ2-7 TRBV29-1 CSVAGGSSYEQYF TGCAGCGTTGCGGGCGGGAGCTCCTACGAGCAGTACTTC
NA TRBD1 TRBJ2-2 TRBV2 CASSVIGTGATGELFF TGTGCCAGCAGTGTGATAGGGACAGGGGCTACCGGGGAGCTGTTTTTT
NA NA TRBJ1-1 TRBV30 CAWSAETGLGAFF TGTGCCTGGAGTGCAGAAACAGGGTTGGGAGCTTTCTTT
few TRBD1 TRBJ2-2 TRBV10-1 CASSTGESWTGELFF TGCGCCAGCAGTACAGGGGAGAGCTGGACCGGGGAGCTGTTTTTT
NA TRBD2 TRBJ2-1 TRBV7-6 CASSLISSGIGDEQFF TGTGCCAGCAGCTTAATTAGTAGCGGGATAGGGGATGAGCAGTTCTTC
NA NA TRBJ1-1 TRBV27 CASSVTWRTMNTEAFF TGTGCCAGCAGTGTAACGTGGCGAACTATGAACACTGAAGCTTTCTTT
NA NA TRBJ1-2 TRBV5-1 CASSSGFYGYTF TGCGCCAGCAGCTCGGGATTCTATGGCTACACCTTC
once NA TRBJ2-2 TRBV9 CASSVSQLNTGELFF TGTGCCAGCAGCGTTTCCCAGCTGAACACCGGGGAGCTGTTTTTT
NA NA TRBJ1-1 TRBV2 CASKEGTWETEAFF TGTGCCAGCAAAGAGGGAACCTGGGAGACTGAAGCTTTCTTT